This T cell receptor beta chain was observed in a study of molecular identifiers for immune sequencing clone quantification. This clonotype was counted at least ten times. Its target is not known. The sorting of naive CD8 T cells used the CD8+CD4-CCR7+CD45RA+ phenotype. CDR1 is MNHEY, CDR2 SVGAGI, per germline. The CDR3 consists of 12 residues. V lost 2 bases and J lost 8, with 9 bases in between. Bulk TCR libraries used previously described methods and listed TCR primers. MiXCR, run by TCRdb on the PCR reads, gives a single entry per CDR3 protein. The sample yields approximately 670,000 distinct CDR3 sequences, about 20% seen once. Study-wide points: Whereas naive cells kept under 1% of molecules in clones above 20 RNA copies, such clones held over 97% in effectors.

Source material: naive CD8+ T cells from blood, with Jurkat cell RNA spiked in. Stated subset: FACS-sorted CD8+CD4-CCR7+CD45RA+ naive T cells. V and J are TRBV6-5 and TRBJ1-1; D not resolved. The source of this sequence is a human donor in good health. Some libraries in this study had Jurkat cell RNA spiked in. Here the CDR3 reads CASSYRGVEAFF. CDR3 DNA sequence: TGTGCCAGCAGTTACCGCGGGGTAGAAGCTTTCTTT.